One and the same sample provided the 27 T cell receptor beta chains below, sequenced in a study of CD4+ T cells in melanoma. TCRdb's table, derived via immunoSEQ multiplex PCR, lists solely in-frame clones and lacks some. The sample carries some 9,900 clones, approximately 78% recorded once. The sample comprised cells from a culture (not recorded whether cultured in vitro). The receptors here all came from a human donor with melanoma.

The rearrangement uses TRBV11-2 and TRBJ1-3; no definite D call. This CDR3 is built from 12 residues. Germline values: CDR1 SGHAT, CDR2 FQNNGV. Trimming removed 1 base from V and 7 bases from J, with 5 bases in between. The CDR3 region is CASSLAGNTIYF. CDR3 DNA: TGTGCCAGCAGCTTAGCGGGGAACACCATATATTTT.

The genes are TRBV7-9 and TRBJ1-6, with a weak D call TRBD1 (6 bases). CDR3 length equals 14 residues. The V end was cut by 3 bases, the J end by 8 bases, with 11 bases between. Germline values: CDR1 SEHNR, CDR2 FQNEAQ (reference sequence). The chain's CDR3 is CASSFSQGHSPLHF. For the CDR3, the DNA is TGTGCCAGCAGCTTTTCACAGGGACATTCACCCCTCCACTTT.

This chain joins TRBV3-1 (or the pseudogene TRBV3-2) and TRBJ2-7; 10 nucleotides align to TRBD2. The CDR3 consists of 15 residues. CDR1 and CDR2 from the germline V gene are LGHDT and YNNKEL (reference sequence). V shed 1 base and J 4 bases; nucleotides not matched to a gene: 4. Written as DNA, the CDR3 is TGTGCCAGCAGCCAAGCAGCGGGGGGGCAATACGAGCAGTACTTC. Translation gives CASSQAAGGQYEQYF.

This sequence joins TRBV27 and TRBJ1-2; TRBD1 agrees at 7 bases. V gave up 6 bases and J gave up 3 bases; unmatched junction bases: 4. CDR3 length equals 13 residues. The germline CDR1 and CDR2 sequences are MNHEY and SMNVEV (reference sequence). CDR3 sequence: CASSLTGDYGYTF. The CDR3 nucleotides read TGTGCCAGCAGCTTAACAGGGGACTATGGCTACACCTTC.

The chain carries TRBV12-5 and TRBJ2-2, with D uncertain. Germline V gene lookup returns CDR1 LGHNT and CDR2 FRNRAP. The ends were cut back, 4 bases at V and 4 bases at J, with 16 bases in the middle. The CDR3 length is 16 residues. DNA of the CDR3: TGTGCTAGTGGTTCCCTGGGTTACAGAGGCACCGGGGAGCTGTTTTTT. Translated, it gives CASGSLGYRGTGELFF.

Comments on this clone: Compared with germline, one end of the junction differs, possibly owing to a read error. V is TRBV24-1 and J is TRBJ2-7, with D tentatively TRBD1 or TRBD2 (6 bases each). CDR1 and CDR2 from the germline V gene are KGHDR and SFDVKD. CDR3 length: 17 amino acids. The CDR3 reads CATSARWADGGSDEQYF. The CDR3 DNA reads TGTGCCACCAGTGCCCGCTGGGCGGACGGGGGCTCCGACGAGCAGTACTTC.

This chain links TRBV15 with TRBJ2-3; D possibly corresponds to TRBD2 (5 bases). The germline CDR1 and CDR2 sequences are LNHNV and YYDKDF (reference sequence). This CDR3 has 16 residues. V shed 0 bases and J shed 0 bases, with 10 bases lying between them. CDR3 in DNA: TGTGCCACCAGCAGAGATCGGGGTCCTAGCACAGATACGCAGTATTTT. This codes for CATSRDRGPSTDTQYF.

This chain connects TRBV2 to TRBJ2-7; maybe TRBD1 (6 bases). The CDR3 is 13 amino acids. Germline CDR1 is SNHLY and CDR2 is FYNNEI. Trimming took off 4 bases at V and 1 base at J, with 8 bases between the two ends. CDR3 DNA: TGTGCCAGCAGTGGGACAGATTCCTACGAGCAGTACTTC. As protein: CASSGTDSYEQYF.

The J gene is TRBJ2-4, the V gene TRBV20-1; possible D gene TRBD2, 5 bases. The CDR3 is 11 amino acids. Trimming pared 6 bases from V and 7 bases from J, leaving 10 bases between. Germline values: CDR1 DFQATT, CDR2 SNEGSKA (reference sequence). The CDR3 sequence: CSADGLNIQYF. DNA of the CDR3: TGCAGTGCGGACGGACTCAACATTCAGTACTTC.

The rearrangement joins TRBV19 to TRBJ1-5; 7 bases are shared with TRBD1. From germline, CDR1 is LNHDA and CDR2 SQIVND (reference sequence). The length of the CDR3 is 13 residues. Trimming removed 6 bases from V and 9 bases from J; junction bases left unmatched: 8. The CDR3 loop is CASRQGDLGPQHF. In DNA, the CDR3 is TGTGCCAGTAGGCAGGGGGACTTGGGGCCCCAGCATTTT.

The chain links TRBV6-5 to TRBJ2-5; 8 nucleotides match TRBD2. The CDR3 consists of 13 residues. Germline V gene data show CDR1 as MNHEY and CDR2 as SVGAGI. The junction had 5 bases not matched to a gene; V was cut back by 7 bases and J by 4 bases. CDR3 loop: CASKGLAGETQYF. CDR3 DNA: TGTGCCAGCAAAGGACTAGCCGGAGAGACCCAGTACTTC.

The V call is TRBV5-1, the J call TRBJ1-2; D might be TRBD1 (6 bases). Germline V gene lookup returns CDR1 SGHRS and CDR2 YFSETQ. The CDR3 is 17 residues long. V was trimmed by 1 base and J by 2 bases, leaving 18 bases between them. The CDR3 nucleotides read TGCGCCAGCAGCTTGTTGTCGAGGGCAGGGGCGAACTATGGCTACACCTTC. Translating gives CASSLLSRAGANYGYTF. Complete variable domain (other parts from reference TRBV5-1 and TRBJ1-2): KAGVTQTPRYLIKTRGQQVTLSCSPISGHRSVSWYQQTPGQGLQFLFEYFSETQRNKGNFPGRFSGRQFSNSRSEMNVSTLELGDSALYLCASSLLSRAGANYGYTFGSGTRLTVV.

This sequence joins TRBV19 and TRBJ1-2; the match to TRBD1 covers 7 bases. The CDR3 totals 12 residues. V dropped 4 bases and J dropped 9; count of bases not matched to a gene: 5. In germline, CDR1 is LNHDA, CDR2 SQIVND (reference sequence). The CDR3 coding sequence is TGTGCCAGTAGTAGCCAGGGGGTTAGCTACACCTTC. It is translated as CASSSQGVSYTF.

The J gene is TRBJ2-2, the V gene TRBV6-6; D remains unclear. Trimming took 7 bases from V and 1 from J, leaving 7 bases between them. The CDR3 has 13 residues. Germline V gives CDR1 MNHNY, CDR2 SVGAGI (reference sequence). The CDR3: CASKAMNTGELFF. CDR3 bases: TGTGCCAGCAAGGCTATGAACACCGGGGAGCTGTTTTTT.

V usage is TRBV19 and J usage is TRBJ2-5; TRBD2 might be the D (6 bases). The V and J ends lost 9 bases and 1 base respectively, with 18 bases between them. Germline V CDR1 and CDR2: LNHDA, SQIVND (reference sequence). This CDR3 has 15 residues. CDR3 sequence reads: CASSPGRQPQETQYF. DNA of the CDR3: TGTGCCAGCAGCCCCGGGAGACAGCCCCAAGAGACCCAGTACTTC.

This sequence joins TRBV5-1 and TRBJ1-1; D is unclear. This CDR3 has 14 amino acids. Trimming stripped 0 bases from V and 3 bases from J, with 9 bases between. CDR1 and CDR2 (germline): SGHRS, YFSETQ. CDR3 DNA: TGCGCCAGCAGCTTGGGGGGTCTGGACACTGAAGCTTTCTTT. This codes for CASSLGGLDTEAFF.

The chain has TRBV27 and TRBJ2-7, with D possibly matching TRBD1 (6 bases). Germline V gene sequence: CDR1 MNHEY, CDR2 SMNVEV (reference sequence). Deletions cut 2 bases from V and 1 base from J, with 9 bases between. CDR3 length equals 14 residues. The CDR3, as DNA: TGTGCCAGCAGTTTAAATGGACAGTCCTACGAGCAGTACTTC. Residues: CASSLNGQSYEQYF.

The DNA for the CDR3 is TGCGCCAGCAGCCCAAGAATTCGACAGGGAAATAACTATGGCTACACCTTC. Its translation is CASSPRIRQGNNYGYTF. The chain has TRBV4-1 and TRBJ1-2, with TRBD1 matching over 7 bases. The CDR3 has 17 residues. V gave up 4 bases and J gave up 1 base; unmatched junction bases: 12. Germline V gene sequence: CDR1 MGHRA, CDR2 YSYEKL.

The genes are TRBV4-1 and TRBJ2-7; tentative D call: TRBD1 (6 bases). Trimming stripped 0 bases from V and 6 bases from J, with 15 bases between. Germline values: CDR1 MGHRA, CDR2 YSYEKL. The CDR3 runs to 15 residues. In DNA, the CDR3 is TGCGCCAGCAGCCAAGAACCTTCAGGGGTATTCGAGCAGTACTTC. Its translation is CASSQEPSGVFEQYF.

The chain recombines TRBV7-9 with TRBJ1-5, with D hard to call. This CDR3 comprises 13 residues. V lost 0 bases, J lost 10 bases, and 10 bases lay in between. Germline CDR1 is SEHNR and CDR2 is FQNEAQ (reference sequence). The CDR3 DNA follows: TGTGCCAGCAGCTTAGCTGTAACGTCCCCCCAGCATTTT. It specifies CASSLAVTSPQHF.

The chain links TRBV2 to TRBJ2-1; possibly TRBD1 or TRBD2 for D (5 bases each). The CDR3 is 18 residues long. The V end lost 2 bases, the J end lost 0 bases, and 17 bases lay between the germline ends. Germline V CDR1 and CDR2: SNHLY, FYNNEI. CDR3 amino acids: CASSERDPVTSSYNEQFF. The CDR3 DNA reads as TGTGCCAGCAGTGAACGGGACCCAGTTACAAGCTCCTACAATGAGCAGTTCTTC.

V and J are TRBV6-5 and TRBJ2-2, with 9 nucleotides matching TRBD1. Germline V gene lookup returns CDR1 MNHEY and CDR2 SVGAGI. The CDR3 loop spans 15 amino acids. V lost 6 bases and J lost 6; bases outside the gene matches: 8. The CDR3 DNA reads TGTGCCAGCAGGTCCGGGACAGGGATCCCCGGGGAGCTGTTTTTT. This gives the protein CASRSGTGIPGELFF.

V and J are TRBV30 and TRBJ2-1, with 7 bases lining up with TRBD1. Germline CDR1 is GTSNPN and CDR2 is SVGIG (reference sequence). Unmatched junction bases numbered 4, after V lost 2 bases and J lost 0 bases. CDR3 size: 15 residues. The CDR3 loop reads CAWSRQGSSYNEQFF. In nucleotides, the CDR3 is TGTGCCTGGAGTAGACAGGGAAGCTCCTACAATGAGCAGTTCTTC.

The chain combines TRBV7-3 with TRBJ2-3; 7 bases agree with TRBD1. The CDR3 runs 14 residues. Trimming removed 5 bases from V and 4 bases from J; junction bases left unmatched: 6. The V gene's germline CDR1 is SGHTA and CDR2 FQGTGA. Written as DNA, the CDR3 is TGTGCCAGCAGCCCCTTAGGGGGCCCAGATACGCAGTATTTT. This sequence encodes CASSPLGGPDTQYF.

The CDR3 reads CASSPLGRTEAFF. For the CDR3, the DNA is TGTGCCAGCTCACCCTTAGGAAGGACTGAAGCTTTCTTT. This rearrangement joins TRBV18 to TRBJ1-1; D remains unclear. With 3 bases removed from V and 5 bases from J, the gap between germline ends came to 10 bases. Germline V gene lookup returns CDR1 KGHSH and CDR2 LQKENI. This CDR3 is 13 amino acids long.

The chain joins TRBV7-9 to TRBJ2-1; no clear D gene. Germline V gene sequence: CDR1 SEHNR, CDR2 FQNEAQ (reference sequence). The CDR3 sequence is 13 residues long. V was shortened by 1 base and J by 8 bases, with 9 bases between the two germline ends. CDR3 loop: CASSLVSGDEQFF. The CDR3 coding sequence is TGTGCCAGCAGCTTAGTCTCCGGCGATGAGCAGTTCTTC.

V usage is TRBV5-1 and J usage is TRBJ2-1, with D tentatively TRBD1 or TRBD2 (5 bases each). CDR3 length: 15 residues. With 4 bases removed from V and 4 bases from J, the gap between germline ends came to 15 bases. CDR1 and CDR2 from the germline V gene are SGHRS and YFSETQ. For the CDR3, the DNA is TGCGCCAGCAGCCCCTTCAGGGACCGTTACAATGAGCAGTTCTTC. It codes for CASSPFRDRYNEQFF.